This passage covers 30 T cell receptor beta chains from one sample sequenced in a study of somatic mutations in cytotoxic T cells in rheumatoid arthritis. TCRdb's copy holds only in-frame clones and misses some; the assay was immunoSEQ multiplex PCR. The data contain roughly 16,000 clones, 65% to 85% of them singletons. The sample consisted of CD8+ T cells sorted from blood. All receptors come from an adult with rheumatoid arthritis.

In this sample, this clone turned up a few times. This sequence joins TRBV4-2 and TRBJ1-5; no clear D. Germline CDR1 reads LGHNA; CDR2 reads YNFKEQ. The CDR3 runs to 11 residues. The V gene lost 8 bases and the J gene lost 9 bases, with 11 bases spanning the gap. The CDR3 DNA reads as TGTGCCAGCGGACCTGATTGGCCCCAGCATTTT. It translates to CASGPDWPQHF.

V gene TRBV7-9 combines with J gene TRBJ2-7, with D possibly TRBD1 on 5 matching bases. CDR3 size: 14 residues. Trimming pared 5 bases from V and 2 bases from J, leaving 13 bases between. CDR1 SEHNR and CDR2 FQNEAQ come from the germline V gene (reference sequence). The CDR3 spells CASSPRQPPYEQYF. The CDR3 DNA reads TGTGCCAGCAGCCCGCGACAGCCCCCCTACGAGCAGTACTTC.

This chain joins TRBV18 and TRBJ2-3; 7 positions agree with TRBD2. Losses at the gene ends were 3 bases for V and 0 bases for J; bases not matched to a gene: 3. The CDR3 totals 15 residues. CDR1 is KGHSH, CDR2 LQKENI, per germline. CDR3 residues: CASSPTSASTDTQYF. CDR3 nucleotides: TGTGCCAGCTCACCTACTAGCGCTAGCACAGATACGCAGTATTTT. The whole variable domain, remainder taken from reference TRBV18 and TRBJ2-3, is NAGVMQNPRHLVRRRGQEARLRCSPMKGHSHVYWYRQLPEEGLKFMVYLQKENIIDESGMPKERFSAEFPKEGPSILRIQQVVRGDSAAYFCASSPTSASTDTQYFGPGTRLTVL.

The V and J genes are TRBV12-5 and TRBJ2-1; D call uncertain. CDR1 LGHNT and CDR2 FRNRAP come from the germline V gene. This CDR3 region has 11 residues. V shed 6 bases and J shed 16 bases, with 16 bases lying between them. The CDR3 loop reads CASGLGRFGFF. CDR3 sequence (DNA): TGTGCTAGTGGCCTCGGCCGGTTTGGATTCTTC.

The chain uses TRBV19 and TRBJ2-1; D is uncertain. This CDR3 comprises 14 residues. Germline CDR1 and CDR2: LNHDA and SQIVND (reference sequence). Deletions cut 3 bases from V and 1 base from J, with 7 bases between. The CDR3 here is CASSIKGSYNEQFF. CDR3 coding DNA: TGTGCCAGTAGTATCAAGGGATCCTACAATGAGCAGTTCTTC.

The chain recombines TRBV4-2 with TRBJ1-2; TRBD1 might be the D (5 bases). This CDR3 is 18 amino acids long. V was clipped by 0 bases and J by 4 bases, with 21 bases between them. Germline V lookup: CDR1 LGHNA, CDR2 YNFKEQ. This chain's CDR3 is CASSQEVWDGPGAYGYTF. As DNA, the CDR3 is TGTGCCAGCAGCCAAGAGGTCTGGGACGGGCCCGGGGCCTATGGCTACACCTTC.

The chain joins TRBV28 to TRBJ2-7; 11 positions match TRBD1. The germline CDR1 and CDR2 sequences are MDHEN and SYDVKM. The CDR3 spans 16 residues. Trimming at V came to 6 bases and at J to 0 bases, leaving 7 bases not matched to a gene. The CDR3 DNA is TGTGCCAGCAGGTCCCGAGGACAGGGGGCCTCCTACGAGCAGTACTTC. The encoded protein is CASRSRGQGASYEQYF. Full variable domain (remainder filled in from reference TRBV28 and TRBJ2-7): DVKVTQSSRYLVKRTGEKVFLECVQDMDHENMFWYRQDPGLGLRLIYFSYDVKMKEKGDIPEGYSVSREKKERFSLILESASTNQTSMYLCASRSRGQGASYEQYFGPGTRLTVT.

As DNA, the CDR3 is TGCGCCAGCAGCTCTAGTAGCGGCACGAGCTCCTACAATGAGCAGTTCTTC. This gives the protein CASSSSSGTSSYNEQFF. V gene TRBV5-1 combines with J gene TRBJ2-1, with a tentative D call TRBD2 (6 bases). Trimming took 3 bases from V and 0 from J, leaving 16 bases between them. CDR1 SGHRS and CDR2 YFSETQ come from the germline V gene. The CDR3 extends over 17 amino acids.

This sequence joins TRBV7-9 and TRBJ2-5; TRBD2 aligns across 10 bases. The V gene end was trimmed by 1 base and the J gene end by 4 bases; junction bases not matched to a gene: 6. Germline V CDR1 and CDR2: SEHNR, FQNEAQ (reference sequence). The CDR3 spans 16 residues. CDR3 amino acids: CASSLVAGGPRETQYF. The CDR3, as DNA: TGTGCCAGCAGCTTAGTAGCGGGGGGTCCCCGAGAGACCCAGTACTTC.

The gene calls are TRBV5-4 and TRBJ1-1, with 9 bases aligning to TRBD1. The CDR3 runs 14 residues. With V trimmed by 0 bases and J by 7 bases, 4 bases remained unmatched. The germline CDR1 and CDR2 sequences are SGHNT and YYREEE (reference sequence). CDR3 sequence (DNA): TGTGCCAGCAGCTTGGCCGGACAGGGGATTGAAGCTTTCTTT. As protein: CASSLAGQGIEAFF.

V is TRBV28 and J is TRBJ1-2, with TRBD1 matching over 7 bases. Germline V gene data show CDR1 as MDHEN and CDR2 as SYDVKM. The CDR3 totals 14 residues. The J segment lost 8 bases and the V segment lost 0 bases, leaving 6 bases of the junction unmatched. CDR3 nucleotide sequence: TGTGCCAGCAGTTTATGGCAGGGGGGGTTGGGCTACACCTTC. Translated, it gives CASSLWQGGLGYTF.

The chain employs TRBV11-3 and TRBJ1-5, with TRBD1 identical over 7 bases. CDR3 size: 15 residues. Germline CDR1 and CDR2: SGHNT and YENEEA. Losses at the gene ends were 1 base for V and 5 bases for J; bases not matched to a gene: 5. CDR3 sequence (DNA): TGTGCCAGCAGCTTAGGACAGGGTCGGTATCAGCCCCAGCATTTT. Translating gives CASSLGQGRYQPQHF.

The chain has TRBV5-4 and TRBJ2-5; D possibly corresponds to TRBD2 (6 bases). This CDR3 has 16 amino acids. The V end lost 3 bases, the J end lost 5 bases, and 20 bases lay between the germline ends. CDR1 is SGHNT and CDR2 is YYREEE in the germline V gene (reference sequence). Here the CDR3 reads CASSSGESGRVETQYF. The CDR3 region has the DNA TGTGCCAGCAGCTCGGGGGAATCCGGGCGGGTTGAGACCCAGTACTTC.

The chain links TRBV6-5 to TRBJ1-1; no reliable D call. V was pared by 8 bases and J by 0 bases, with 10 bases between. CDR3 size: 13 residues. Germline V gives CDR1 MNHEY, CDR2 SVGAGI. The CDR3 nucleotides read TGTGCCAGCCAAGGGAATATGAACACTGAAGCTTTCTTT. Its translation: CASQGNMNTEAFF.

This chain connects TRBV5-1 to TRBJ1-4; 7 bases are shared with TRBD1. CDR1 and CDR2 from the germline V gene are SGHRS and YFSETQ. J gave up 3 bases and V 0 bases, and 8 bases lay outside the gene matches. CDR3 size: 17 residues. The CDR3 DNA sequence: TGCGCCAGCAGCTTGGTCTGGGTAGGGGGCCCTAATGAAAAACTGTTTTTT. Its translation: CASSLVWVGGPNEKLFF.

The chain couples TRBV12-5 to TRBJ1-2; D is possibly TRBD1 (6 bases). The CDR3 has 14 residues. Trimming left V 5 bases short and J 3 bases short, with 13 bases between. Germline V gene data show CDR1 as LGHNT and CDR2 as FRNRAP. The CDR3 spells CASGGWTVHYGYTF. The DNA of the CDR3 is TGTGCTAGTGGTGGTTGGACAGTTCACTATGGCTACACCTTC.

The J gene is TRBJ2-1, the V gene TRBV5-1; 7 bases line up with TRBD1. The germline V gene encodes CDR1 SGHRS and CDR2 YFSETQ. This CDR3 is built from 14 residues. V dropped 0 bases and J dropped 8; count of bases not matched to a gene: 5. The CDR3 DNA follows: TGCGCCAGCAGCTTGGGACAGGGATTTGATGAGCAGTTCTTC. Translated, it gives CASSLGQGFDEQFF.

J is TRBJ2-1 and V is TRBV27, with a possible D match to TRBD2 (5 bases). CDR3 length: 13 amino acids. Germline assignment: CDR1 MNHEY and CDR2 SMNVEV (reference sequence). V gave up 6 bases and J gave up 8 bases, with 14 bases separating them. The DNA of the CDR3 is TGTGCCAGCAGGGTCTACATTAGCGATGAGCAGTTCTTC. It is translated as CASRVYISDEQFF.

The rearrangement uses TRBV10-3 and TRBJ1-4; D is undetermined. Germline-derived CDR1 and CDR2 are ENHRY and SYGVKD. CDR3 length: 14 residues. Between the trimmed V and J ends, which lost 3 bases and 8 bases, there was a span of 13 bases. For the CDR3, the DNA is TGTGCCATCAGTGAAGGGATCCAGGCCGAAAAACTGTTTTTT. Its protein product is CAISEGIQAEKLFF.

This clone has only one observation. This chain links TRBV5-6 with TRBJ2-7, with 8 bases identical to TRBD1. The CDR3 has 13 residues. V shed 4 bases and J 3 bases; nucleotides not matched to a gene: 3. Germline loops: CDR1 SGHDT, CDR2 YYEEEE. CDR3 nucleotide sequence: TGTGCCAGCAGCGTCGGGACAGGCTACGAGCAGTACTTC. Its protein product is CASSVGTGYEQYF.

The chain uses TRBV4-1 and TRBJ2-1; perhaps TRBD1 as D (6 bases). Germline loops: CDR1 MGHRA, CDR2 YSYEKL. CDR3 size: 14 residues. V was pared by 4 bases and J by 3 bases, with 10 bases between. The CDR3: CASSLGADYNEQFF. The CDR3, as DNA: TGCGCCAGCAGCCTGGGGGCCGACTACAATGAGCAGTTCTTC.

The chain employs TRBV28 and TRBJ2-6; D might be TRBD1 (6 bases). Germline CDR1 MDHEN, CDR2 SYDVKM. This CDR3 spans 16 amino acids. V was pared by 5 bases and J by 0 bases, with 11 bases between. The CDR3 region has the DNA TGTGCCAGCAGTAGGGACATGGGCTCTGGGGCCAACGTCCTGACTTTC. Amino acids: CASSRDMGSGANVLTF.

This sequence joins TRBV6-1 and TRBJ1-2; 7 positions match TRBD1. The junction had 12 bases not matched to a gene; V was cut back by 4 bases and J by 4 bases. CDR3 size: 16 residues. Germline V gene sequence: CDR1 MNHNS, CDR2 SASEGT. The CDR3 loop is CASSGGPGQIVYGYTF. The CDR3 DNA reads as TGTGCCAGCAGTGGCGGGCCGGGACAGATAGTCTATGGCTACACCTTC.

This sequence joins TRBV13 and TRBJ2-7; D gene unclear. Trimming cost V 0 bases and J 4 bases, with 10 bases left between them. The CDR3 extends over 14 amino acids. Germline CDR1 is PRHDT and CDR2 is FYEKMQ (reference sequence). CDR3 nucleotide sequence: TGTGCCAGCAGCTTAGGCGGCGGCAGTTACGAGCAGTACTTC. Protein product: CASSLGGGSYEQYF.

This chain connects TRBV7-9 to TRBJ1-1; 9 bases match TRBD1. Per the germline V gene, CDR1 is SEHNR and CDR2 is FQNEAQ (reference sequence). The CDR3 runs 19 residues. J gave up 0 bases and V 5 bases, and 16 bases lay outside the gene matches. The CDR3 nucleotides are TGTGCCAGCAGCGGGCTGGGAACAGGGGGCTCCCCAATGAACACTGAAGCTTTCTTT. Protein sequence: CASSGLGTGGSPMNTEAFF. Looking up the rest from reference TRBV7-9 and TRBJ1-1 gives the full variable domain: DTGVSQNPRHKITKRGQNVTFRCDPISEHNRLYWYRQTLGQGPEFLTYFQNEAQLEKSRLLSDRFSAERPKGSFSTLEIQRTEQGDSAMYLCASSGLGTGGSPMNTEAFFGQGTRLTVV.

This rearrangement joins TRBV5-1 to TRBJ1-2; D is possibly TRBD1 (6 bases). The germline V and J ends were trimmed by 2 bases and 0 bases, with 17 bases remaining between them. The CDR3 has 17 amino acids. In germline, CDR1 is SGHRS, CDR2 YFSETQ. The chain's CDR3 is CASSFQQGLGANYGYTF. In nucleotides, the CDR3 is TGCGCCAGCAGCTTCCAACAGGGATTGGGGGCTAACTATGGCTACACCTTC.

This chain uses TRBV14 with TRBJ1-1; no firm D call. CDR1 SGHDN and CDR2 FVKESK come from the germline V gene. The length of the CDR3 is 12 residues. V lost 3 bases and J 1 base, leaving 3 bases between the germline ends. Here the CDR3 reads CASSQWNTEAFF. In nucleotides, the CDR3 is TGTGCCAGCAGCCAGTGGAACACTGAAGCTTTCTTT.

This chain connects TRBV11-2 to TRBJ2-1; 7 bases fit TRBD2. The trim removed 5 bases at V and 4 bases at J, leaving 11 bases unmatched. From germline, CDR1 is SGHAT and CDR2 FQNNGV. There are 16 residues in the CDR3. In DNA form, the CDR3 reads TGTGCCAGCAGCGCAATTTATGGGGGGGGATACAATGAGCAGTTCTTC. As protein: CASSAIYGGGYNEQFF.

The chain links TRBV7-3 to TRBJ1-5; D is ambiguous. Germline values: CDR1 SGHTA, CDR2 FQGTGA. The V end lost 0 bases, the J end lost 10 bases, and 10 bases lay between the germline ends. This CDR3 spans 13 amino acids. CDR3 loop: CASSLTGSDPQHF. The DNA of the CDR3 is TGTGCCAGCAGCTTAACAGGATCCGATCCCCAGCATTTT.

This clone was seen more than once but under ten times. The CDR3 coding sequence is TGCGCCAGCAGTGAATATCCCCTAAGCTCCTACAATGAGCAGTTCTTC. It is translated as CASSEYPLSSYNEQFF. The chain uses TRBV10-1 and TRBJ2-1; D call uncertain. The CDR3 has 16 amino acids. V lost 3 bases and J 0 bases, leaving 12 bases between the germline ends. Germline assignment: CDR1 WNHNN and CDR2 SYGVQD (reference sequence).